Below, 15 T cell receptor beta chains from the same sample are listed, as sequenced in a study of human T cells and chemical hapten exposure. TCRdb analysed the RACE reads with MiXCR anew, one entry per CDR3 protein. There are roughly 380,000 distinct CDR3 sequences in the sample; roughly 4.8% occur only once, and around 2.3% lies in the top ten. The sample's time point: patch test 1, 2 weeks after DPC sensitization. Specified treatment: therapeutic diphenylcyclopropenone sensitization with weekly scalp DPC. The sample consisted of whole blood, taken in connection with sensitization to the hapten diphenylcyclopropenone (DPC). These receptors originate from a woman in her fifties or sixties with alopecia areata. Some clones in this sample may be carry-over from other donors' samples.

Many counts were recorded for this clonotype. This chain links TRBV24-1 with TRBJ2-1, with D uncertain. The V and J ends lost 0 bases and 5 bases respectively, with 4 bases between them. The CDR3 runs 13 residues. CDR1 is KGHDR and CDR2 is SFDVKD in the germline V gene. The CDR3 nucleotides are TGTGCCACCAGTGATTTGGGGAACAATGAGCAGTTCTTC. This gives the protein CATSDLGNNEQFF.

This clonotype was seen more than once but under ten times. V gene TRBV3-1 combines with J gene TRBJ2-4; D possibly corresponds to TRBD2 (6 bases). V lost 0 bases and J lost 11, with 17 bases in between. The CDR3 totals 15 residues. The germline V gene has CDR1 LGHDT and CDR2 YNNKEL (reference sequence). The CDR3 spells CASSQDLPSAGVQYF. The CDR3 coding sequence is TGTGCCAGCAGCCAAGATTTGCCTAGCGCTGGGGTTCAGTACTTC.

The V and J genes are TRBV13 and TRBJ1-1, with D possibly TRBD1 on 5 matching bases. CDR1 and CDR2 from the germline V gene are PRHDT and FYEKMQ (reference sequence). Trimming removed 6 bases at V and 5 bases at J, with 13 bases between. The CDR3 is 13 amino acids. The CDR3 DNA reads TGTGCCAGCAGGGCGTTACAGGAGACTGAAGCTTTCTTT. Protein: CASRALQETEAFF.

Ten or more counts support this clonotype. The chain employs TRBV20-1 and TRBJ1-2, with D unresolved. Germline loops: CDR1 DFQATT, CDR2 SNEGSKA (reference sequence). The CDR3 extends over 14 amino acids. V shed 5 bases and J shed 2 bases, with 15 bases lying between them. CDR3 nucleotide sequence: TGCAGTGCTCCTGAGACTGATTCAAACTATGGCTACACCTTC. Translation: CSAPETDSNYGYTF.

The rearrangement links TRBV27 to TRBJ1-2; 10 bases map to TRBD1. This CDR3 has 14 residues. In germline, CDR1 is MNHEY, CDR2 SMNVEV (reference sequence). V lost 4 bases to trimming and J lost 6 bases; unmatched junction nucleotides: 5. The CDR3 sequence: CASSSGTGVNGYTF. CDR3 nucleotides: TGTGCCAGCAGTTCCGGGACAGGGGTAAATGGCTACACCTTC.

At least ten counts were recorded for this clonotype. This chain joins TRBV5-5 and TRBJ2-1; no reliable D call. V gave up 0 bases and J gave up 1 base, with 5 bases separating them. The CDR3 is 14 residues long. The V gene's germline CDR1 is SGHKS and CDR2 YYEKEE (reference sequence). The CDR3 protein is CASSLELSYNEQFF. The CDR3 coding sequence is TGTGCCAGCAGCTTGGAACTGTCCTACAATGAGCAGTTCTTC.

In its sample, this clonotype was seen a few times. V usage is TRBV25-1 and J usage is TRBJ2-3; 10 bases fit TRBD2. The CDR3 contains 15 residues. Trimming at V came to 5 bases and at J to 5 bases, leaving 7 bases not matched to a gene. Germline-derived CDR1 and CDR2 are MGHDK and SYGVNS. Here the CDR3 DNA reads TGTGCCAGCAGTTTAAGCGGGGGGGCCAAAGATACGCAGTATTTT. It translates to CASSLSGGAKDTQYF.

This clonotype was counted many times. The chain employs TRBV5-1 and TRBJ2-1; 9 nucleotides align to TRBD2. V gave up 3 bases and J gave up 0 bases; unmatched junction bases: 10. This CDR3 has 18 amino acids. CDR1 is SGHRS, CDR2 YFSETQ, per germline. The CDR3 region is CASSYPRAGGPSYNEQFF. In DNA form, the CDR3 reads TGCGCCAGCAGCTACCCTCGAGCGGGAGGCCCCTCCTACAATGAGCAGTTCTTC.

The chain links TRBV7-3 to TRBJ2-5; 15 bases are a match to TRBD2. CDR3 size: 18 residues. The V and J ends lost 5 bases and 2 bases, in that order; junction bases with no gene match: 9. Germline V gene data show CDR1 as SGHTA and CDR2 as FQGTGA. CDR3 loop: CASSPLGLAGGPQETQYF. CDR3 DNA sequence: TGTGCCAGCAGCCCCCTGGGACTAGCGGGGGGCCCTCAAGAGACCCAGTACTTC.

CDR3 loop: CASSLGGRVGDEKLFF. The CDR3, as DNA: TGCGCCAGCAGCTTGGGCGGGAGAGTGGGAGATGAAAAACTGTTTTTT. This chain connects TRBV5-1 to TRBJ1-4, with D unclear. CDR1 and CDR2 from the germline V gene are SGHRS and YFSETQ. CDR3 length: 16 amino acids. The V and J ends lost 0 bases and 6 bases respectively, with 15 bases between them.

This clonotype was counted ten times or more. This CDR3 is CASSLSQGYEQYF. The CDR3 DNA follows: TGTGCCAGCAGCCTATCACAGGGCTACGAGCAGTACTTC. The V gene is TRBV27, the J gene TRBJ2-7; TRBD1 is a possible D gene (6 bases). The CDR3 loop spans 13 amino acids. Germline V lookup: CDR1 MNHEY, CDR2 SMNVEV (reference sequence). V shed 6 bases and J shed 3 bases, with 12 bases lying between them.

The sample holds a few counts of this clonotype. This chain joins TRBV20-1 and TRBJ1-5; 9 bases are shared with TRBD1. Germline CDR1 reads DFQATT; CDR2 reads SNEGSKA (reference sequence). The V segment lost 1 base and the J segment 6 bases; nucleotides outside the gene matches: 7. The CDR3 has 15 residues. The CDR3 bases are TGCAGTGCTAGAGGTTACAGGGGGCCGGGTCAGCCCCAGCATTTT. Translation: CSARGYRGPGQPQHF.

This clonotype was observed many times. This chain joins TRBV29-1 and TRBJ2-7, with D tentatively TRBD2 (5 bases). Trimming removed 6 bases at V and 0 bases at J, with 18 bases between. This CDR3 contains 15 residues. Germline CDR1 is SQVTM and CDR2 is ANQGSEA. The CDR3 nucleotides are TGCAGCGTCGCAGGCGGAGGTGGGCCCTCCTACGAGCAGTACTTC. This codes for CSVAGGGGPSYEQYF.

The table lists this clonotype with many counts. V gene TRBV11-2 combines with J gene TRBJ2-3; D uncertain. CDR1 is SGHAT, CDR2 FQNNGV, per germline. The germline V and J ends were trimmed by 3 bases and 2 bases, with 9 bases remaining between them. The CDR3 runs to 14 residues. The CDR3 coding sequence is TGTGCCAGCAGCTTGAACAGTCACACAGATACGCAGTATTTT. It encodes CASSLNSHTDTQYF. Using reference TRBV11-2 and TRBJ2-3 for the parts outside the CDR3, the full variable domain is EAGVAQSPRYKIIEKRQSVAFWCNPISGHATLYWYQQILGQGPKLLIQFQNNGVVDDSQLPKDRFSAERLKGVDSTLKIQPAKLEDSAVYLCASSLNSHTDTQYFGPGTRLTVL.

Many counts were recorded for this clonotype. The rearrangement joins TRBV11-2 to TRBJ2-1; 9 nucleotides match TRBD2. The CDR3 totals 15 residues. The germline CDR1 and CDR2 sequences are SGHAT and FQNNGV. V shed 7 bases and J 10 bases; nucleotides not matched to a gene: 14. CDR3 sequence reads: CASTASSGISGEQFF. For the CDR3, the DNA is TGTGCCAGCACCGCCTCTAGCGGGATTTCTGGCGAGCAGTTCTTC.